The rows below give T cell receptor beta chains drawn from one sample of a study of blood T cell repertoires in COVID-19. Clones were sequenced by immunoSEQ multiplex PCR, and TCRdb holds only the in-frame ones, with some missing. The sample has about 98,000 clones; about 85% are singletons. Input material: peripheral blood. These TCRs come from a man between 65 and 79 years old with acute or convalescent COVID-19. CDR3s include the opening cysteine and the closing phenylalanine or tryptophan. A D gene is named only where the DNA matches it firmly. For some rows the clone size is stated as once, few or many, or as a class when expanded; others skip it.

j_call v_call d_call clone_size cdr3_aa cdr3_nt
TRBJ1-1 TRBV28 NA once CASSLSNTEAFF TGTGCCAGCAGCTTGTCGAACACTGAAGCTTTCTTT
TRBJ2-2 TRBV2 TRBD1 NA CASRGQGNTGELFF TGTGCCAGCCGTGGACAGGGCAACACCGGGGAGCTGTTTTTT
TRBJ1-3 TRBV10-3 NA NA CAISGGEAGGNTIYF TGTGCCATCAGCGGAGGTGAGGCCGGGGGAAACACCATATATTTT
TRBJ1-2 TRBV24-1 NA NA CATSDASPGTLDYTF TGTGCCACCAGTGATGCCTCGCCGGGAACTTTGGACTACACCTTC
TRBJ2-2 TRBV19 NA NA CASNRGNTGELFF TGTGCCAGTAACCGGGGTAACACCGGGGAGCTGTTTTTT
TRBJ1-4 TRBV9 TRBD1 NA CASSGQGANEKLFF TGTGCCAGCAGCGGACAGGGGGCTAACGAAAAACTGTTTTTT
TRBJ2-2 TRBV5-5 TRBD2 NA CASSARQSGSTGELFF TGTGCCAGCAGCGCACGCCAGAGCGGGAGCACCGGGGAGCTGTTTTTT
TRBJ1-4 TRBV4-2 NA few CASSQDQGEKLFF TGTGCCAGCAGCCAAGATCAGGGTGAAAAACTGTTTTTT
TRBJ1-1 TRBV7-9 NA NA CASSLAGETEAFF TGTGCCAGCAGCTTAGCGGGCGAGACTGAAGCTTTCTTT
TRBJ1-5 TRBV28 NA once CASSTRRQSNQPQHF TGTGCCAGCAGTACCAGGAGGCAGAGCAATCAGCCCCAGCATTTT
TRBJ1-2 TRBV4-1 TRBD1 NA CASSQDIGTGGGYGYTF TGCGCCAGCAGCCAAGATATCGGGACAGGGGGCGGCTATGGCTACACCTTC
TRBJ2-2 TRBV28 TRBD1 NA CASMQGAGELFF TGTGCCAGCATGCAGGGGGCCGGGGAGCTGTTTTTT
TRBJ2-7 TRBV7-8 TRBD2 few CASSPRWGGGDEQYF TGTGCCAGCAGCCCCCGCTGGGGGGGAGGCGACGAGCAGTACTTC
TRBJ1-5 TRBV6-5 TRBD1 NA CASNGQGGNQPQHF TGTGCCAGCAATGGGCAGGGGGGCAATCAGCCCCAGCATTTT
TRBJ2-1 TRBV3-1/TRBV3-2 TRBD1 NA CASSYRDRASYNEQFF TGTGCCAGCAGCTATCGGGACAGGGCCTCCTACAATGAGCAGTTCTTC
TRBJ1-2 TRBV4-1 NA NA CASRGQQGNYGYTF TGCGCCAGCAGAGGTCAACAGGGAAACTATGGCTACACCTTC
TRBJ2-1 TRBV5-1 TRBD2 NA CASSPGLAMGSEQFF TGCGCCAGCAGCCCCGGACTAGCGATGGGTTCTGAGCAGTTCTTC
TRBJ1-5 TRBV2 TRBD1 NA CASTLRQGGNQPQHF TGTGCCAGCACCCTCAGACAGGGCGGCAATCAGCCCCAGCATTTT
TRBJ1-2 TRBV5-1 TRBD1 NA CASSLRAGGGYTF TGCGCCAGCAGCTTGAGGGCAGGGGGTGGCTACACCTTC
TRBJ2-3 TRBV7-4 NA NA CASSSGFWQYF TGTGCCAGCAGCTCCGGGTTTTGGCAGTATTTT
TRBJ2-4 TRBV19 TRBD2 once CASSSGLAGKNIQYF TGTGCCAGTAGTTCCGGACTAGCGGGGAAAAACATTCAGTACTTC
TRBJ1-6 TRBV10-2 NA NA CASTPKAGIGSPLHF TGCGCCAGCACCCCCAAGGCAGGAATAGGTTCACCCCTCCACTTT
TRBJ1-4 TRBV6-5 NA NA CASRLRGSLSEKLFF TGTGCCAGCAGACTGAGGGGGTCTCTGAGTGAAAAACTGTTTTTT
TRBJ1-1 TRBV9 NA NA CASSEGHANTEAFF TGTGCCAGCAGCGAGGGACATGCGAACACTGAAGCTTTCTTT